This TCR beta chain comes out of a study of blood T cell repertoires in COVID-19. Looking at the study overall: T cells, B-cell-depleted T cells, or PBMCs provided the cDNA or gDNA that served as material.

Assay used: immunoSEQ multiplex PCR; TCRdb lists only in-frame clones, some missing. The repertoire consists of tens of thousands of clones, with 65% to 85% occurring once and the leading ten covering over 2%. This CDR3 contains 15 residues. Germline lookup yields CDR1 MGHRA and CDR2 YSYEKL. The V and J ends lost 0 bases and 6 bases respectively, with 12 bases between them. V and J are TRBV4-1 and TRBJ1-5; perhaps TRBD1 as D (6 bases). Source material: peripheral blood. This receptor was obtained from a man older than 75 with active or convalescent COVID-19. Here the CDR3 reads CASSQDPGGAQPQHF. In DNA, the CDR3 is TGCGCCAGCAGCCAAGATCCCGGGGGGGCTCAGCCCCAGCATTTT.